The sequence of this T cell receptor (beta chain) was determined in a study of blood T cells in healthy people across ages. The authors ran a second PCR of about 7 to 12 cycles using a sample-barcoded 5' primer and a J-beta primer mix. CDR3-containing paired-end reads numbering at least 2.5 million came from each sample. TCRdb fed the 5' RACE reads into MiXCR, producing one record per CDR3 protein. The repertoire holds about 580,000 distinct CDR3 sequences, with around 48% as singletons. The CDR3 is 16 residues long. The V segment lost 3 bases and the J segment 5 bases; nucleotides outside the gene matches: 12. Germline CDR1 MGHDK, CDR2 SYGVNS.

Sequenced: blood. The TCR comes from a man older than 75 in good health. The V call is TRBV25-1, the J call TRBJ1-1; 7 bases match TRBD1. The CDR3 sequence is CASSDGQGVVGTEAFF. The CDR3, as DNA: TGTGCCAGCAGTGATGGGCAGGGGGTGGTTGGGACTGAAGCTTTCTTT.